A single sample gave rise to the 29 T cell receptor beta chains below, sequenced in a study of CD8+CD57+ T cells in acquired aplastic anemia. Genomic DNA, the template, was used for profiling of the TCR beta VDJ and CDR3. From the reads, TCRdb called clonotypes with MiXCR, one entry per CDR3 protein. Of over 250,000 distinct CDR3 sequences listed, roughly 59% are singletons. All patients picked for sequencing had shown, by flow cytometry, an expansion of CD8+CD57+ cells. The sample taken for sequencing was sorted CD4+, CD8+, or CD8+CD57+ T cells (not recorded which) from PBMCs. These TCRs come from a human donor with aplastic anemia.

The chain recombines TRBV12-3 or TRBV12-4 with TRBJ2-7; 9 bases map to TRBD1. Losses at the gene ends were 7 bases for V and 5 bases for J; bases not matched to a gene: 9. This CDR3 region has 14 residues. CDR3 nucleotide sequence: TGTGCCAGCAACCGCGGACAGGGGATAGACGAGCAGTACTTC. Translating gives CASNRGQGIDEQYF.

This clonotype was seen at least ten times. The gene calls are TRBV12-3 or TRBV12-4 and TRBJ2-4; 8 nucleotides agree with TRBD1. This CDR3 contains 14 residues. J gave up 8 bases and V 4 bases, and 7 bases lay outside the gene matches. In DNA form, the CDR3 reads TGTGCCAGCAGTTCGAGGCAGGGGGCGCACATTCAGTACTTC. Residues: CASSSRQGAHIQYF.

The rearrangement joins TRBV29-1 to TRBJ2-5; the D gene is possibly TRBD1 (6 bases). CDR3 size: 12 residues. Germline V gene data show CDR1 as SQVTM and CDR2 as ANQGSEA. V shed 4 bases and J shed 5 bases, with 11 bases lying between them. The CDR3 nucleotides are TGCAGCGTTGGCCAGGGGCGGGAGACCCAGTACTTC. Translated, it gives CSVGQGRETQYF.

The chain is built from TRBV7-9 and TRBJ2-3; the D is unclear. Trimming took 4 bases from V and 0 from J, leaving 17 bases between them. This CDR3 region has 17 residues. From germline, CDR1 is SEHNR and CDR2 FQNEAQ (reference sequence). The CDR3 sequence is CASSSSTVYPSTDTQYF. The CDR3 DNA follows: TGTGCCAGCAGCTCCAGCACGGTGTATCCTAGCACAGATACGCAGTATTTT.

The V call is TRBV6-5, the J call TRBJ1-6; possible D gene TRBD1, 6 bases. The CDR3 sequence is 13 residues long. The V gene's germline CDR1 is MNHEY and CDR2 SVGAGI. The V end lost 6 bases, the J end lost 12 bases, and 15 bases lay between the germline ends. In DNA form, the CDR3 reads TGTGCCAGCAGGTGGACACAGGGCTTACCCCTCCACTTT. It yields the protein CASRWTQGLPLHF.

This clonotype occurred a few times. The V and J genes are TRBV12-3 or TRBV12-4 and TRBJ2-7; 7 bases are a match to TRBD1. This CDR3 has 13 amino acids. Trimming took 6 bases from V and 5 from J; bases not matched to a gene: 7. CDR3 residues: CASSPTGFDEQYF. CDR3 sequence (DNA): TGTGCCAGCAGCCCGACAGGGTTCGACGAGCAGTACTTC.

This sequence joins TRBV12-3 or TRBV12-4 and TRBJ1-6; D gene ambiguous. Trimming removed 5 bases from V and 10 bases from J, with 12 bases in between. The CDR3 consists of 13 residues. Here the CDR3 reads CASSRFGNSPLHF. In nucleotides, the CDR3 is TGTGCCAGCAGTCGGTTTGGAAACTCACCCCTCCACTTT.

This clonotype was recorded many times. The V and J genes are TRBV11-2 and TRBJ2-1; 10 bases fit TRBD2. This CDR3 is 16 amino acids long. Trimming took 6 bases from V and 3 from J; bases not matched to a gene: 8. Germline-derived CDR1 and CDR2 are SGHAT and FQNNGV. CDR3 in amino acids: CASRTSWTSGYNEQFF. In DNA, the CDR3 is TGTGCCAGCAGAACCTCGTGGACTAGCGGCTACAATGAGCAGTTCTTC.

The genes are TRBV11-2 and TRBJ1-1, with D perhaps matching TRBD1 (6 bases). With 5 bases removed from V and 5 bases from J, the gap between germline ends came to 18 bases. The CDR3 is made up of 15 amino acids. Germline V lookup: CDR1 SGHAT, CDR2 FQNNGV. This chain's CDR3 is CASSRSQGLGTEAFF. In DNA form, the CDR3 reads TGTGCCAGCAGCCGTTCTCAGGGGTTAGGGACTGAAGCTTTCTTT.

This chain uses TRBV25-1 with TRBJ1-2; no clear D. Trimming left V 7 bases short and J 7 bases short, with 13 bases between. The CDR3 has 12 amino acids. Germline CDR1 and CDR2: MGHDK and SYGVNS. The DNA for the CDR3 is TGTGCCAGCAATAGTTGGGCGCTTGGCTACACCTTC. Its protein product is CASNSWALGYTF.

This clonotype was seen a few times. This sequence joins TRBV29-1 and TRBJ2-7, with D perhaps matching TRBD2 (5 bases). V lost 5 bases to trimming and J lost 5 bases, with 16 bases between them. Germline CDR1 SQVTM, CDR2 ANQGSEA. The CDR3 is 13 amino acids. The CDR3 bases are TGCAGCGTTAGGCCCACGGTGCGGGACGAGCAGTACTTC. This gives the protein CSVRPTVRDEQYF.

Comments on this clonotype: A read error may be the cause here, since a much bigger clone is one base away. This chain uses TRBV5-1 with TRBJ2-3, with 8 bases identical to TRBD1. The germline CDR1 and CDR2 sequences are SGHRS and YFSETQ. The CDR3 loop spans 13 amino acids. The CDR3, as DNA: TGCGTCAGCAGCTCCCAGGACAGGGAACGGCATTATTTT. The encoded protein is CVSSSQDRERHYF.

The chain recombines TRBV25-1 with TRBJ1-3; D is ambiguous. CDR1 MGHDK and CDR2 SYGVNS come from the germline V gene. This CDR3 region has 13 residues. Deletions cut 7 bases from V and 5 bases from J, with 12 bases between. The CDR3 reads CASTSGPRNTIYF. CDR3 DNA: TGTGCCAGCACCTCCGGACCCCGAAACACCATATATTTT. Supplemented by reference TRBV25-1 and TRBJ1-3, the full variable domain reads EADIYQTPRYLVIGTGKKITLECSQTMGHDKMYWYQQDPGMELHLIHYSYGVNSTEKGDLSSESTVSRIRTEHFPLTLESARPSHTSQYLCASTSGPRNTIYFGEGSWLTVV.

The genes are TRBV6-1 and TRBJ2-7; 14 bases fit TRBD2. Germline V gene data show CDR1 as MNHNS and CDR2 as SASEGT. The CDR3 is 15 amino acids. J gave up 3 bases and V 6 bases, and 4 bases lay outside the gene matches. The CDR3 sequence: CASRRLAGGNYEQYF. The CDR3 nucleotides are TGTGCCAGCAGGAGACTAGCGGGAGGGAACTACGAGCAGTACTTC.

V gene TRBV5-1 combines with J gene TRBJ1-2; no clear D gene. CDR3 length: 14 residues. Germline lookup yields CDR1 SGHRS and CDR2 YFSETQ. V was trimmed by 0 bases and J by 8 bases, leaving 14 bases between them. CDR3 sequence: CASSLDDSRLGYTF. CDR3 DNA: TGCGCCAGCAGCTTGGATGATTCTCGCCTCGGCTACACCTTC.

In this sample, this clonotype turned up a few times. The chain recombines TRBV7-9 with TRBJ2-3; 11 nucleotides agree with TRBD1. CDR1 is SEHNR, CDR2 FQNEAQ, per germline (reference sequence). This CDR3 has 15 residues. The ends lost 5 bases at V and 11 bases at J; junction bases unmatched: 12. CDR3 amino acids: CASSAGQGGNNEQYF. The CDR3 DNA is TGTGCCAGCAGCGCGGGACAGGGGGGTAACAATGAGCAGTATTTT.

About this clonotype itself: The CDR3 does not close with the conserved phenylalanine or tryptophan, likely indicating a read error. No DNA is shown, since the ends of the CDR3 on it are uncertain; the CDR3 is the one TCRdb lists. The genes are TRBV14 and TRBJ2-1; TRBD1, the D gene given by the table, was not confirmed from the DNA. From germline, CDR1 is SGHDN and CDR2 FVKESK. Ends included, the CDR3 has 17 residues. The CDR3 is CASSQLSAGHGPTMSSC.

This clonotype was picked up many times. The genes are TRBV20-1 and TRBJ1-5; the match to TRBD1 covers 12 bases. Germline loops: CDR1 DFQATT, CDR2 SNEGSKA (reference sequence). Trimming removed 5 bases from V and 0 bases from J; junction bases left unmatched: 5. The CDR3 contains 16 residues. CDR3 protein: CSAAGQGAGSNQPQHF. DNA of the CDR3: TGCAGTGCTGCGGGACAGGGGGCGGGTAGCAATCAGCCCCAGCATTTT.

The CDR3 region has the DNA TGCGCCAGCAGTGAGGCTAGGGACGAGCAGTACTTC. The encoded protein is CASSEARDEQYF. The chain recombines TRBV10-2 with TRBJ2-7; D gene ambiguous. Between the trimmed V and J ends, which lost 2 bases and 5 bases, there was a span of 7 bases. Germline CDR1 WSHSY, CDR2 SAAADI. This CDR3 has 12 amino acids.

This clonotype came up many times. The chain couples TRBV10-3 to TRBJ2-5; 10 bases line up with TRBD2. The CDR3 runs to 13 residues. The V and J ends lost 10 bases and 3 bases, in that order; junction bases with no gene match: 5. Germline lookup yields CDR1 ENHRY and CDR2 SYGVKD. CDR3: CASRTSGKETQYF. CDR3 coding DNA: TGTGCCAGCCGGACTAGCGGAAAAGAGACCCAGTACTTC.

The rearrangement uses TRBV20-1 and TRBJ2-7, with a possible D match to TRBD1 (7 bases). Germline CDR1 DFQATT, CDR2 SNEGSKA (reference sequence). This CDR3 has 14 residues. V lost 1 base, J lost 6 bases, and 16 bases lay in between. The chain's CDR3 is CSARGQGGFGEQYF. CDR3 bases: TGCAGTGCTAGAGGGCAGGGGGGATTCGGCGAGCAGTACTTC.

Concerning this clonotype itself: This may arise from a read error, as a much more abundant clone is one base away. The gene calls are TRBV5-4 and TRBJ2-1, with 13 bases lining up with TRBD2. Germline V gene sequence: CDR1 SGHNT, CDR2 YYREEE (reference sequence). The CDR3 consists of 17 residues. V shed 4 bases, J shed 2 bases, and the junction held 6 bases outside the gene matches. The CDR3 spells CASSPGLAGDTYNEQFF. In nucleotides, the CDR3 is TGTGCCAGCAGCCCCGGACTAGCGGGAGATACCTACAATGAGCAGTTCTTC.

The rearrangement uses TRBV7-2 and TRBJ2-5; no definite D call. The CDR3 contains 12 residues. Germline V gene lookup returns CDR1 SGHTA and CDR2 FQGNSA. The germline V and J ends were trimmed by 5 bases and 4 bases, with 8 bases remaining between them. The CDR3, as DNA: TGTGCCAGCAGCCCTAATCTAGAGACCCAGTACTTC. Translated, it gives CASSPNLETQYF.

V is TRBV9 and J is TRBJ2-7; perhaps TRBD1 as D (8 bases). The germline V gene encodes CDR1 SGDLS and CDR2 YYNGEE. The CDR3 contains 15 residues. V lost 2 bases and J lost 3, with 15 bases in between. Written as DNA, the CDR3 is TGTGCCAGCAGCGTGGGGGGGACAGGCTACTACGAGCAGTACTTC. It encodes CASSVGGTGYYEQYF.

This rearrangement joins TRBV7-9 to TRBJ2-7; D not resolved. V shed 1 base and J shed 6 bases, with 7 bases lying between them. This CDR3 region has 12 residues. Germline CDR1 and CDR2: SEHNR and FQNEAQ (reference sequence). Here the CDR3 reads CASSLDLGEQYF. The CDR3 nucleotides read TGTGCCAGCAGCTTAGATCTGGGCGAGCAGTACTTC. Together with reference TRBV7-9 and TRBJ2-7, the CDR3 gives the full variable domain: DTGVSQNPRHKITKRGQNVTFRCDPISEHNRLYWYRQTLGQGPEFLTYFQNEAQLEKSRLLSDRFSAERPKGSFSTLEIQRTEQGDSAMYLCASSLDLGEQYFGPGTRLTVT.

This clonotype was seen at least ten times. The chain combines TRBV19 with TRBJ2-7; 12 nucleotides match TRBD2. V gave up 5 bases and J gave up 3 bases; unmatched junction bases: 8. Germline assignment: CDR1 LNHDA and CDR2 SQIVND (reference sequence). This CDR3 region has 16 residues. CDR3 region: CASSSRTSGTFYEQYF. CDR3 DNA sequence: TGTGCCAGTAGTTCCCGGACTAGCGGGACATTCTACGAGCAGTACTTC.

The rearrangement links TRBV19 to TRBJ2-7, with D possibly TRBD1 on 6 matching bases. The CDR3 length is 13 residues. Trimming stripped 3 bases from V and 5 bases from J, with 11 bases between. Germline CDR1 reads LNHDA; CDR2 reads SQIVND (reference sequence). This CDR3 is CASSIWDNDEQYF. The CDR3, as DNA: TGTGCCAGTAGTATTTGGGACAACGACGAGCAGTACTTC.

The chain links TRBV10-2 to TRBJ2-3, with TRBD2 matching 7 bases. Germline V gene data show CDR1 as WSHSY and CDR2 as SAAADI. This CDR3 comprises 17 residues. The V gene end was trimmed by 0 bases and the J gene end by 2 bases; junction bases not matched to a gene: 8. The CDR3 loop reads CASSESRLAESTDTQYF. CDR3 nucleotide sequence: TGCGCCAGCAGTGAGTCGAGGCTAGCGGAATCCACAGATACGCAGTATTTT.

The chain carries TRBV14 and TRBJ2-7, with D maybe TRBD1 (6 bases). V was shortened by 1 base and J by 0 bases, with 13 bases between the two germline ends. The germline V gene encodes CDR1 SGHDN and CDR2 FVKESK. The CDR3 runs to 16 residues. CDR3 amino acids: CASSQGPGHSSYEQYF. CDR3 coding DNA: TGTGCCAGCAGCCAAGGACCGGGACACAGCTCCTACGAGCAGTACTTC.